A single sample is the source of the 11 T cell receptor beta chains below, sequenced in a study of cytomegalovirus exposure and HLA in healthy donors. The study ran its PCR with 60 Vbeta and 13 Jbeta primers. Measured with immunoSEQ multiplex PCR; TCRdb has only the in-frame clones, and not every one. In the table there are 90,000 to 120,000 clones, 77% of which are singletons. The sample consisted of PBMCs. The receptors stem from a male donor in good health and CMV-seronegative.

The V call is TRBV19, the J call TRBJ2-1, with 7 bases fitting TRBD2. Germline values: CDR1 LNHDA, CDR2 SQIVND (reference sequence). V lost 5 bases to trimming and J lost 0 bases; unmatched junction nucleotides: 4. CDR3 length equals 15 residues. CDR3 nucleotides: TGTGCCAGTAGTGTGGGGGGGAGCTCCTACAATGAGCAGTTCTTC. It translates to CASSVGGSSYNEQFF.

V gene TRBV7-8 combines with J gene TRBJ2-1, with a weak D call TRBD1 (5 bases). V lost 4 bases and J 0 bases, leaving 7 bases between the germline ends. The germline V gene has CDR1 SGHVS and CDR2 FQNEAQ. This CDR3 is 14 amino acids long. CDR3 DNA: TGTGCCAGCAGCTATGACAGCTCCTACAATGAGCAGTTCTTC. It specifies CASSYDSSYNEQFF.

The CDR3 is CASSPGTSTQEQFF. The DNA of the CDR3 is TGTGCCAGCAGCCCCGGGACTAGCACACAGGAGCAGTTCTTC. The chain recombines TRBV16 with TRBJ2-1, with TRBD2 identical over 9 bases. J was trimmed by 10 bases and V by 4 bases; bases with no gene match: 8. CDR1 is KGHSY, CDR2 FQNENV, per germline. The CDR3 length is 14 residues.

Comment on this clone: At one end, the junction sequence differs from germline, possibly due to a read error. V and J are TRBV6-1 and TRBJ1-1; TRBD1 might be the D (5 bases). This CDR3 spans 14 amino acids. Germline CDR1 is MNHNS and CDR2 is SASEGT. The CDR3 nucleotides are TGTGTCAGCACCCTGGGCGGGGGGTTGACTGAAGCTTTCTTT. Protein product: CVSTLGGGLTEAFF.

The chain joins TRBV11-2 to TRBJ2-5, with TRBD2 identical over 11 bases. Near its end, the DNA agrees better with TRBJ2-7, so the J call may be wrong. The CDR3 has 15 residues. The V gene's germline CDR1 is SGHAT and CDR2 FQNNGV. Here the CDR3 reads CASSRLAGGIPEQYF. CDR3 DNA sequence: TGTGCCAGCAGTCGGCTAGCGGGAGGTATCCCCGAGCAGTACTTC.

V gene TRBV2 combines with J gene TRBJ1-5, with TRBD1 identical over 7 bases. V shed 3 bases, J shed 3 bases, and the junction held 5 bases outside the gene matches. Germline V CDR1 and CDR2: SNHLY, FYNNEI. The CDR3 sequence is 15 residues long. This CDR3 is CASSEETGNNQPQHF. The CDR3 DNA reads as TGTGCCAGCAGTGAGGAGACAGGGAACAATCAGCCCCAGCATTTT.

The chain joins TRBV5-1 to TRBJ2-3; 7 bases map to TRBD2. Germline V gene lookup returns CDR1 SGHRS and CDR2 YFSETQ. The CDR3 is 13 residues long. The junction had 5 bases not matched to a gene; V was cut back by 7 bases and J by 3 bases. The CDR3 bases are TGCGCCAGCGGGGCGGGAGAGACAGATACGCAGTATTTT. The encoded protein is CASGAGETDTQYF.

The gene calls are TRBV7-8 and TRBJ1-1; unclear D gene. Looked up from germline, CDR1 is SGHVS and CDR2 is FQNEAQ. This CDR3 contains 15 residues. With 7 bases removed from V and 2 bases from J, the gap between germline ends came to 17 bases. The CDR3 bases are TGTGCCAGCACACAGAGTGGTAGGACTAACACTGAAGCTTTCTTT. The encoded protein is CASTQSGRTNTEAFF.

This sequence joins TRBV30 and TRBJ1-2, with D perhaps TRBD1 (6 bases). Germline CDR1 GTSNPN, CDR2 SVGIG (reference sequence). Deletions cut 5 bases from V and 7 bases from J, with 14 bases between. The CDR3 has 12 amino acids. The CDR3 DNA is TGTGCCTGGTTGGCGGGGGCGCGTGGCTACACCTTC. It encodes CAWLAGARGYTF.

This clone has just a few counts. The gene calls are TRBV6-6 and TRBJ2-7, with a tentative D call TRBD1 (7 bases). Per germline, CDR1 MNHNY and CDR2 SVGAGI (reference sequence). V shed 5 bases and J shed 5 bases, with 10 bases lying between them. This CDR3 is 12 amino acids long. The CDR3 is CASSQGGHEQYF. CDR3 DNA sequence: TGTGCCAGCAGTCAGGGGGGTCACGAGCAGTACTTC.

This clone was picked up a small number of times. CDR3 sequence reads: CASSNSGTSGETQYF. CDR3 nucleotide sequence: TGCGCCAGCAGCAACTCCGGGACTAGCGGAGAGACCCAGTACTTC. This chain links TRBV5-1 with TRBJ2-5, with 11 bases that match TRBD2. The CDR3 runs to 15 residues. CDR1 is SGHRS and CDR2 is YFSETQ in the germline V gene. The V segment lost 4 bases and the J segment 4 bases; nucleotides outside the gene matches: 6. Supplemented by reference TRBV5-1 and TRBJ2-5, the full variable domain reads KAGVTQTPRYLIKTRGQQVTLSCSPISGHRSVSWYQQTPGQGLQFLFEYFSETQRNKGNFPGRFSGRQFSNSRSEMNVSTLELGDSALYLCASSNSGTSGETQYFGPGTRLLVL.